This TCR beta chain was recorded in a study of glioma-infiltrating T cells. The CDR3 runs to 16 residues. Per the germline V gene, CDR1 is DFQATT and CDR2 is SNEGSKA (reference sequence). V shed 6 bases, J shed 0 bases, and the junction held 12 bases outside the gene matches. The iRepertoire nested amplicon-rescue multiplex PCR amplified TCR alpha and beta CDR3s from RNA. One entry per CDR3 protein, called by TCRdb with MiXCR from the multiplex PCR reads. The table shows around 120,000 distinct CDR3 sequences, with under 25% occurring only once. This TCR was recovered from a human donor with low-grade glioma or glioblastoma, undergoing nonglioma brain surgery, or in good health (not recorded which). The chain has TRBV20-1 and TRBJ2-5; 8 bases agree with TRBD2. The specimen sequenced was glioma tissue, nonneoplastic brain tissue, or PBMCs (not recorded which). The CDR3 coding sequence is TGCAGTGCACCTTCCATTAGCGGGGAGGACCAAGAGACCCAGTACTTC. Translation gives CSAPSISGEDQETQYF.